This T cell receptor beta chain was retrieved from a study of T cells in Graves' hyperthyroidism and ophthalmopathy. General study findings and limits: Classification by a 13 V-J model distinguished ophthalmopathy from stable hyperthyroidism. Prediction of ophthalmopathy progression came a median roughly 6.7 months pre-onset. Blood samples included most of the expanded thyroid clonotypes exceeding 0.001.

V shed 2 bases and J shed 5 bases, with 9 bases lying between them. The CDR3 consists of 13 residues. Germline loops: CDR1 SGHTA, CDR2 FQGTGA. Uncontrolled infection, other autoimmune disease, pregnancy or lactation excluded patients. There were TCR beta CDR3 regions amplified from RNA transcripts. A first-round RT-PCR of the TCR CDR3 used the HTBI primer set. Via MiXCR, TCRdb re-called the multiplex PCR reads, giving one row per CDR3 protein. The sample lists about 520,000 distinct CDR3 sequences, roughly a quarter occurring once. Turning to this clonotype: Its antigen is not known.

The receptor was isolated from a woman in her twenties or thirties with Graves' ophthalmopathy. The sequenced material came from blood. The V and J genes are TRBV7-3 and TRBJ2-5, with D tentatively TRBD2 (5 bases). CDR3 in amino acids: CASSLRDSETQYF. The CDR3, as DNA: TGTGCCAGCAGCTTACGGGATAGTGAGACCCAGTACTTC.